This T cell receptor (beta chain) is drawn from a study of early T cells in non-severe SARS-CoV-2 infection. For the study at large: Sequencing was performed on bulk RNA from unsorted whole blood, leaving chains unpaired.

This clonotype was seen repeatedly, ten times or more. Individual cDNA molecules were tagged with unique molecular identifiers. TCRdb re-analysed the 5' RACE reads in MiXCR, keeping a single row per CDR3 protein. The sample shows tens of thousands of distinct CDR3 sequences, roughly 13% of them seen only once. The sample taken for sequencing was whole blood. The source of this sequence is an adult who was a healthcare worker with PCR-confirmed SARS-CoV-2 infection or an uninfected control (not recorded which).

This CDR3 is CASSYSEGAGPGELFF. The CDR3 DNA reads TGTGCCAGCAGTTACTCCGAAGGTGCAGGACCCGGGGAGCTGTTTTTT. This chain joins TRBV6-2 or TRBV6-3 and TRBJ2-2; D not resolved. The CDR3 extends over 16 amino acids. Germline-derived CDR1 and CDR2 are MNHEY and SVGEGT. V dropped 0 bases and J dropped 6 bases, with 14 bases sitting between them.